Presented here are 19 T cell receptor beta chains from one specimen sequenced in a study of T cell changes during pregnancy in multiple sclerosis. The data were produced by immunoSEQ multiplex PCR, yet TCRdb's version contains in-frame clones alone and is incomplete. The data show around 50,000 clones, 87% seen once. Sequenced: peripheral blood from another person, used as feeder cells. Receptors were obtained from a human donor whose cells served as feeder cells for cultures in a pregnancy study.

The CDR3 coding sequence is TGTGCCAGCAGGGACATTGGAGGGAACACTGAAGCTTTCTTT. Translating it yields CASRDIGGNTEAFF. The genes are TRBV14 and TRBJ1-1, with D possibly matching TRBD1 (5 bases). Germline assignment: CDR1 SGHDN and CDR2 FVKESK. V was trimmed by 6 bases and J by 1 base, leaving 12 bases between them. CDR3 length: 14 residues.

The gene calls are TRBV4-1 and TRBJ2-6; no clear D gene. Trimming pared 1 base from V and 1 base from J, leaving 11 bases between. The CDR3 totals 17 residues. CDR1 is MGHRA, CDR2 YSYEKL, per germline. The CDR3 region has the DNA TGCGCCAGCAGCCAAGGGGAATTGAGGTCTGGGGCCAACGTCCTGACTTTC. Protein: CASSQGELRSGANVLTF.

A single count supports this clone. This chain connects TRBV6-6 to TRBJ1-2, with 10 bases lining up with TRBD1. The CDR3 contains 14 residues. The V gene's germline CDR1 is MNHNY and CDR2 SVGAGI (reference sequence). J was trimmed by 3 bases and V by 5 bases; bases with no gene match: 3. The CDR3 nucleotides read TGTGCCAGCAGTGCGGGACAGGGGTACTATGGCTACACCTTC. The encoded protein is CASSAGQGYYGYTF.

The chain carries TRBV13 and TRBJ2-7; no clear D gene. The CDR3 sequence is 14 residues long. The germline V gene encodes CDR1 PRHDT and CDR2 FYEKMQ (reference sequence). Trimming removed 8 bases from V and 2 bases from J, with 16 bases in between. The CDR3 region has the DNA TGTGCCAGCGCCTCTGCAGGTACCCCCTACGAGCAGTACTTC. This gives the protein CASASAGTPYEQYF.

The DNA for the CDR3 is TGCGCCAGCAGCTTGGCCGAACAGGGTAACACCGGGGAGCTGTTTTTT. Translating it yields CASSLAEQGNTGELFF. This chain links TRBV5-1 with TRBJ2-2; the D gene is possibly TRBD1 (6 bases). The CDR3 length is 16 residues. CDR1 is SGHRS and CDR2 is YFSETQ in the germline V gene. V was cut by 0 bases and J by 2 bases, with 11 bases left in between.

This chain connects TRBV19 to TRBJ2-2; D not certain. This CDR3 is 14 amino acids long. V dropped 7 bases and J dropped 6 bases, with 15 bases sitting between them. Per the germline V gene, CDR1 is LNHDA and CDR2 is SQIVND (reference sequence). The CDR3: CASKEGRSPGELFF. The DNA of the CDR3 is TGTGCCAGTAAGGAAGGGCGGTCCCCCGGGGAGCTGTTTTTT.

This sequence joins TRBV9 and TRBJ1-4; 8 positions agree with TRBD1. Trimming took 0 bases from V and 5 from J; bases not matched to a gene: 6. The length of the CDR3 is 16 residues. Germline lookup yields CDR1 SGDLS and CDR2 YYNGEE. The CDR3 protein is CASSVEVAGGNEKLFF. The CDR3 DNA reads as TGTGCCAGCAGCGTAGAGGTGGCAGGGGGCAATGAAAAACTGTTTTTT.

This chain's CDR3 is CASSKGYPASGANVLTF. CDR3 nucleotide sequence: TGTGCCAGCAGCAAAGGATACCCCGCCTCTGGGGCCAACGTCCTGACTTTC. The chain links TRBV7-2 to TRBJ2-6; no reliable D call. The CDR3 extends over 17 amino acids. V lost 5 bases and J lost 0, with 14 bases in between. Per germline, CDR1 SGHTA and CDR2 FQGNSA.

This clone was detected a few times. V gene TRBV5-1 combines with J gene TRBJ2-4; 8 nucleotides align to TRBD1. This CDR3 is built from 15 residues. Germline values: CDR1 SGHRS, CDR2 YFSETQ. V dropped 4 bases and J dropped 7; count of bases not matched to a gene: 10. The CDR3 spells CASSSTPGGGNIQYF. The CDR3 nucleotides are TGCGCCAGCAGCAGTACCCCAGGGGGCGGTAACATTCAGTACTTC. Together with reference TRBV5-1 and TRBJ2-4, the CDR3 gives the full variable domain: KAGVTQTPRYLIKTRGQQVTLSCSPISGHRSVSWYQQTPGQGLQFLFEYFSETQRNKGNFPGRFSGRQFSNSRSEMNVSTLELGDSALYLCASSSTPGGGNIQYFGAGTRLSVL.

This clone has a single count. The chain recombines TRBV28 with TRBJ2-3; no clear D. The CDR3 covers 12 residues. Deletions cut 10 bases from V and 1 base from J, with 9 bases between. In germline, CDR1 is MDHEN, CDR2 SYDVKM. The CDR3 sequence is CATHSGTDTQYF. CDR3 bases: TGTGCCACGCACTCTGGCACAGATACGCAGTATTTT. Supplemented by reference TRBV28 and TRBJ2-3, the full variable domain reads DVKVTQSSRYLVKRTGEKVFLECVQDMDHENMFWYRQDPGLGLRLIYFSYDVKMKEKGDIPEGYSVSREKKERFSLILESASTNQTSMYLCATHSGTDTQYFGPGTRLTVL.

The genes are TRBV7-2 and TRBJ2-7; D is unclear. The germline V gene has CDR1 SGHTA and CDR2 FQGNSA. The CDR3 runs to 18 residues. V was shortened by 1 base and J by 0 bases, with 19 bases between the two germline ends. In nucleotides, the CDR3 is TGTGCCAGCAGCTTAGGGGATTGGAGCTTTAAGAGCTCCTACGAGCAGTACTTC. Its protein is CASSLGDWSFKSSYEQYF. The variable domain in full, completed from reference TRBV7-2 and TRBJ2-7, reads GAGVSQSPSNKVTEKGKDVELRCDPISGHTALYWYRQSLGQGLEFLIYFQGNSAPDKSGLPSDRFSAERTGGSVSTLTIQRTQQEDSAVYLCASSLGDWSFKSSYEQYFGPGTRLTVT.

The chain has TRBV29-1 and TRBJ2-3; a weak D match, TRBD1 (6 bases). V was cut by 5 bases and J by 2 bases, with 8 bases left in between. The CDR3 is 12 amino acids. CDR1 is SQVTM, CDR2 ANQGSEA, per germline. CDR3 bases: TGCAGCGTTCCGGGACACACAGATACGCAGTATTTT. Its protein product is CSVPGHTDTQYF.

This chain's CDR3 is CASSGHPGTEQFF. CDR3 DNA: TGCGCCAGCAGCGGTCATCCCGGGACTGAGCAGTTCTTC. The rearrangement uses TRBV5-1 and TRBJ2-1; perhaps D is TRBD1 or TRBD2 (5 bases each). The CDR3 extends over 13 amino acids. Trimming took 4 bases from V and 9 from J, leaving 14 bases between them. Germline V gives CDR1 SGHRS, CDR2 YFSETQ.

The chain recombines TRBV7-2 with TRBJ2-1; D possibly matches TRBD1 or TRBD2 (5 bases each). Germline CDR1 is SGHTA and CDR2 is FQGNSA. The V end lost 2 bases, the J end lost 3 bases, and 11 bases lay between the germline ends. CDR3 size: 15 residues. The CDR3 is CASSLMGDYYNEQFF. The CDR3 DNA is TGTGCCAGCAGCTTAATGGGGGATTACTACAATGAGCAGTTCTTC.

The V and J genes are TRBV29-1 and TRBJ2-7; 12 nucleotides align to TRBD2. V dropped 4 bases and J dropped 3; count of bases not matched to a gene: 10. This CDR3 contains 16 residues. Germline V gene data show CDR1 as SQVTM and CDR2 as ANQGSEA. The CDR3 sequence: CSVVAASGRVFYEQYF. The CDR3 region has the DNA TGCAGCGTTGTAGCCGCTAGCGGGAGGGTGTTCTACGAGCAGTACTTC.

This chain connects TRBV2 to TRBJ1-2; no clear D. Trimming took off 7 bases at V and 3 bases at J, with 12 bases between the two ends. In germline, CDR1 is SNHLY, CDR2 FYNNEI. This CDR3 region has 13 residues. DNA of the CDR3: TGTGCCAGCAAGGGAGGGTATGACTATGGCTACACCTTC. Its protein product is CASKGGYDYGYTF.

This clone occurred once. The J gene is TRBJ2-5, the V gene TRBV21-1; TRBD1, the table's D call, was not compared with the DNA. TRBV21-1 is a pseudogene. The CDR3 is made up of 14 amino acids. CDR3 loop: CASSPKGNQETQYF. DNA of the CDR3: TGTGCCAGCAGCCCAAAGGGGAACCAAGAGACCCAGTACTTC.

The chain is built from TRBV4-1 and TRBJ2-4, with D unresolved. The CDR3 length is 14 residues. Trimming removed 5 bases from V and 5 bases from J, with 13 bases in between. Germline V gives CDR1 MGHRA, CDR2 YSYEKL. The CDR3 protein is CASSSPEAENIQYF. DNA for the CDR3: TGCGCCAGCAGCTCTCCCGAGGCCGAAAACATTCAGTACTTC.

V gene TRBV9 combines with J gene TRBJ2-2, with D possibly being TRBD1 or TRBD2 (6 bases each). The CDR3 loop spans 15 amino acids. Trimming took 5 bases from V and 7 from J, leaving 18 bases between them. Germline V gene data show CDR1 as SGDLS and CDR2 as YYNGEE. The CDR3 nucleotides are TGTGCCAGCAGTTCGGGGGCAACCGGGTACGGGGAGCTGTTTTTT. It is translated as CASSSGATGYGELFF.